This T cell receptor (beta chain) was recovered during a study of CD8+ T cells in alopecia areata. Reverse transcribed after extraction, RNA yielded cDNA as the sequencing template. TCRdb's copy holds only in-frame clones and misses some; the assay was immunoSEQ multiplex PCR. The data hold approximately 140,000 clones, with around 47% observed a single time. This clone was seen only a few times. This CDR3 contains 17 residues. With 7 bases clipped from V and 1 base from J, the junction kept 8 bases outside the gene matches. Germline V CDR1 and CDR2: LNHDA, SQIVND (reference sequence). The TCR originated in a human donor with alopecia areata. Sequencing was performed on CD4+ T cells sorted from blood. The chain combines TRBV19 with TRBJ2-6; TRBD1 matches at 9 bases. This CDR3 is CASKEQGAGSGANVLTF. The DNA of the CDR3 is TGTGCCAGTAAAGAACAGGGGGCAGGGTCTGGGGCCAACGTCCTGACTTTC.